What follows describes a single T cell receptor beta chain. This record comes from a study of preoperative IRX-2 immunotherapy in early breast cancer. CDR3 length equals 14 residues. CDR1 is MDHEN and CDR2 is SYDVKM in the germline V gene. The germline V and J ends were trimmed by 5 bases and 4 bases, with 15 bases remaining between them. Treatment here: preoperative locoregional IRX-2 cytokine immunotherapy. This phase Ib study tested locoregional IRX-2 cytokine immunotherapy given before surgery. Using immunoSEQ multiplex PCR, the repertoire was profiled, and TCRdb retains in-frame clones only, with some absent. The data contain 60,000 or so clones, approximately 94% of them seen just once; the ten biggest clones take up about 1.8%.

Specimen collection occurred from a patient treated with IRX-2 immunotherapy. The chain links TRBV28 to TRBJ2-7; D may correspond to TRBD1 or TRBD2 (5 bases each). This receptor was taken from a human donor with breast cancer. The CDR3 DNA reads as TGTGCCAGCAGTGCAACCGGGACCTCTTACGAGCAGTACTTC. It codes for CASSATGTSYEQYF.